There are a few counts of the clone carrying this TCR beta chain. Its specificity is not known. There were TCR beta CDR3 regions amplified from RNA transcripts. First-round RT-PCR of the TCR CDR3 relied on the HTBI primer set. TCRdb fed the multiplex PCR reads into MiXCR, producing one record per CDR3 protein. Of more than 450,000 distinct CDR3 sequences listed, just under 20% were seen once; the top ten hold roughly 44%. This CDR3 region has 12 residues. CDR1 is MNHNS and CDR2 is SASEGT in the germline V gene. Trimming pared 6 bases from V and 8 bases from J, leaving 13 bases between. Ophthalmopathy patients all had a Clinical Activity Score of at least 3, a NOSPECS grade of at least 4 and disease under 3 months old. The record originates from a study of T cells in Graves' hyperthyroidism and ophthalmopathy. Broader study findings: The model predicted ophthalmopathy a median about 6.6 months before onset. Most clonotypes that expanded in the thyroid above 0.001 also showed up in blood.

The sequenced sample consisted of blood. This clonotype originated in a middle-aged man with Graves' ophthalmopathy. The chain couples TRBV6-1 to TRBJ1-2; a possible D gene is TRBD1 (5 bases). The CDR3: CASRSGAEGYTF. CDR3 nucleotides: TGTGCCAGCAGATCCGGGGCGGAAGGCTACACCTTC.